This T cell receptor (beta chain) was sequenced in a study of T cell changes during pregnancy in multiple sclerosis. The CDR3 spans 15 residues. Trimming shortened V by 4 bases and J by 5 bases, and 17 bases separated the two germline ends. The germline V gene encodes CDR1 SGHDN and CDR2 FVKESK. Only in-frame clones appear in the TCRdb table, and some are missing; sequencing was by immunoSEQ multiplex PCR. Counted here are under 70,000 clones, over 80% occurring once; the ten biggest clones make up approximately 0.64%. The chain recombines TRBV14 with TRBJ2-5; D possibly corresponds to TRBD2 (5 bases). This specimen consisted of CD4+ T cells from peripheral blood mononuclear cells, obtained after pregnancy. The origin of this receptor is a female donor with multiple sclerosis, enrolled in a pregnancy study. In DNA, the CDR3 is TGTGCCAGCAGCCGGGCGGACGGGAAACGGGAGACCCAGTACTTC. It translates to CASSRADGKRETQYF.